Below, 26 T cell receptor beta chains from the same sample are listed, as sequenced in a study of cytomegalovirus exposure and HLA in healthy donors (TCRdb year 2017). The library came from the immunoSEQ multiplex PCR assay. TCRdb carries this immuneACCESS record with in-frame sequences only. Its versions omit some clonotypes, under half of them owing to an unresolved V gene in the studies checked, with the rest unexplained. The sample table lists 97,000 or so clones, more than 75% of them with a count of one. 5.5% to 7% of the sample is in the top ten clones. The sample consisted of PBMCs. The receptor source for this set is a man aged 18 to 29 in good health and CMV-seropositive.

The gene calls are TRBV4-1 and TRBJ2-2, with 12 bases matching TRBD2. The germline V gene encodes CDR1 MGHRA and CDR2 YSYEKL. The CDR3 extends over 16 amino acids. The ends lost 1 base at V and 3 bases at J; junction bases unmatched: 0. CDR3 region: CASSQGLAGDTGELFF. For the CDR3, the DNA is TGCGCCAGCAGCCAAGGACTAGCGGGGGACACCGGGGAGCTGTTTTTT.

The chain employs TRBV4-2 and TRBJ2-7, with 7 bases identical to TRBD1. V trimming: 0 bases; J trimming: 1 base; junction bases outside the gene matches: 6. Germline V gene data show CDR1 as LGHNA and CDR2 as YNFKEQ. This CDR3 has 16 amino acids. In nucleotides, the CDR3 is TGTGCCAGCAGCCAAGATTACCTGACAGGGTCCTACGAGCAGTACTTC. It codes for CASSQDYLTGSYEQYF.

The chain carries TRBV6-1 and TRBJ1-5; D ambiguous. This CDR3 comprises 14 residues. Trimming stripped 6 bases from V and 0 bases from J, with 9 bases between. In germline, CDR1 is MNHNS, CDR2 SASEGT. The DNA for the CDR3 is TGTGCCAGCAGGGCGGGATATAGCAATCAGCCCCAGCATTTT. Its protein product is CASRAGYSNQPQHF.

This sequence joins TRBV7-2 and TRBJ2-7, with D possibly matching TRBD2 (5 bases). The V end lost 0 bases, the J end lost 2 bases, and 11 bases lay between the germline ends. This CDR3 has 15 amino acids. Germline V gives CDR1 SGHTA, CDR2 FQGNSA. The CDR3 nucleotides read TGTGCCAGCAGCTTAGCGCTTGGGAGTCCCTACGAGCAGTACTTC. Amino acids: CASSLALGSPYEQYF. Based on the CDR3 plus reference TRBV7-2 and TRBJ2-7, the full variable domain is GAGVSQSPSNKVTEKGKDVELRCDPISGHTALYWYRQSLGQGLEFLIYFQGNSAPDKSGLPSDRFSAERTGGSVSTLTIQRTQQEDSAVYLCASSLALGSPYEQYFGPGTRLTVT.

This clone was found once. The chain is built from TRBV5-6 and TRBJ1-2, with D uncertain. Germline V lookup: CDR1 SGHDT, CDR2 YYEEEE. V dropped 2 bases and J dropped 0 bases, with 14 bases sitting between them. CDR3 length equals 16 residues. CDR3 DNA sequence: TGTGCCAGCAGCTTCCCAGACACCTTTACTAACTATGGCTACACCTTC. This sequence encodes CASSFPDTFTNYGYTF.

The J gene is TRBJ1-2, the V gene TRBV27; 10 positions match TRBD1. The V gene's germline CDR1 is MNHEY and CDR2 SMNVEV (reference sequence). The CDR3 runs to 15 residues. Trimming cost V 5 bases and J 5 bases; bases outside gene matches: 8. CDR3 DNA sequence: TGTGCCAGCAGTCTTGACAGGGGGCATCGGTATGGCTACACCTTC. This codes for CASSLDRGHRYGYTF.

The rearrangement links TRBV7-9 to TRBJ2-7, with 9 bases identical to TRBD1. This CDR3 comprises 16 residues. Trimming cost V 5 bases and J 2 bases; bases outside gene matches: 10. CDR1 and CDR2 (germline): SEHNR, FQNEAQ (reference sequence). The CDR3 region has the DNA TGTGCCAGCAGCCCGACACCGGGACAGGGTACCTACGAGCAGTACTTC. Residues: CASSPTPGQGTYEQYF.

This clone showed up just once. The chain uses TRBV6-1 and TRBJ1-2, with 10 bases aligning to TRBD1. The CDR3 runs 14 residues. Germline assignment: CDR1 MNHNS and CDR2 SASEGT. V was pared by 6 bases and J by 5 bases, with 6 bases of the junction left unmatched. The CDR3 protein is CASRETGGNYGYTF. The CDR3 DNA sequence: TGTGCCAGCAGGGAGACAGGGGGCAATTATGGCTACACCTTC.

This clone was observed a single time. The CDR3 DNA follows: TGTGCCAGCACCCCAGGGGGTAAAGCTTTCTTT. Translated: CASTPGGKAFF. The V and J genes are TRBV2 and TRBJ1-1; TRBD1 agrees at 7 bases. Germline CDR1 is SNHLY and CDR2 is FYNNEI. The CDR3 extends over 11 amino acids. The ends lost 7 bases at V and 9 bases at J; junction bases unmatched: 5.

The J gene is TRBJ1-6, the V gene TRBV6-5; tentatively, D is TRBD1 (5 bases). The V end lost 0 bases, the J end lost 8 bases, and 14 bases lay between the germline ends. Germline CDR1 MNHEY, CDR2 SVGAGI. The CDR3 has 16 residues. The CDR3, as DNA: TGTGCCAGCAGTTACTCGTTCAGGGCTAAAGATTCACCCCTCCACTTT. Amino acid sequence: CASSYSFRAKDSPLHF.

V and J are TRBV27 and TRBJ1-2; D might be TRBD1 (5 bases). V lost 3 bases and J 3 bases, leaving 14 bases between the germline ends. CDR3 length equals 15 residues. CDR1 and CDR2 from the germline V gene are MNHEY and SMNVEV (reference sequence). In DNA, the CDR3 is TGTGCCAGCAGTTTTGGATACGGGGGGGACTATGGCTACACCTTC. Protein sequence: CASSFGYGGDYGYTF.

The CDR3 region has the DNA TGTGCCAGCAGCCCTGCGGGGAGCGGGGAGCTGTTTTTT. Encoded protein: CASSPAGSGELFF. This rearrangement joins TRBV7-8 to TRBJ2-2; weak D call: TRBD2 (6 bases). The CDR3 contains 13 residues. Germline CDR1 and CDR2: SGHVS and FQNEAQ. The V end was cut by 5 bases, the J end by 7 bases, with 11 bases between.

CDR3 residues: CASSFGRGYSNQPQHF. Here the CDR3 DNA reads TGTGCCAGCAGTTTTGGCCGGGGATATAGCAATCAGCCCCAGCATTTT. The rearrangement joins TRBV28 to TRBJ1-5; D call uncertain. The V end was cut by 3 bases, the J end by 0 bases, with 12 bases between. The CDR3 contains 16 residues. In germline, CDR1 is MDHEN, CDR2 SYDVKM. The complete variable domain, with remaining parts taken from reference TRBV28 and TRBJ1-5, reads DVKVTQSSRYLVKRTGEKVFLECVQDMDHENMFWYRQDPGLGLRLIYFSYDVKMKEKGDIPEGYSVSREKKERFSLILESASTNQTSMYLCASSFGRGYSNQPQHFGDGTRLSIL.

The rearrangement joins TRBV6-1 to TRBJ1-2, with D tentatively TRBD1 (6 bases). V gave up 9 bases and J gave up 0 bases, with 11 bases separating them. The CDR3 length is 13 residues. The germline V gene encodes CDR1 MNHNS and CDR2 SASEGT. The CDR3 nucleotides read TGTGCCAGTGAGACAGGAGCTAACTATGGCTACACCTTC. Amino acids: CASETGANYGYTF.

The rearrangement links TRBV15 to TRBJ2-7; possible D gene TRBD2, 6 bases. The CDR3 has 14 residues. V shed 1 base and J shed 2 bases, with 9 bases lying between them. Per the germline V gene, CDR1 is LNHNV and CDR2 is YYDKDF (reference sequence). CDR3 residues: CATSRGDSTYEQYF. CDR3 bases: TGTGCCACCAGCAGAGGGGACTCGACCTACGAGCAGTACTTC.

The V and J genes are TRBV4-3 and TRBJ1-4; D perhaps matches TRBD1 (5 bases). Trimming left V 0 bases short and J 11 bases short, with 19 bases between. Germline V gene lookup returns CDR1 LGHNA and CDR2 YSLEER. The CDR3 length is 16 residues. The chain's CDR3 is CASSQDRVRTQIKLFF. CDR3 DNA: TGCGCCAGCAGCCAAGATCGCGTCAGGACACAAATCAAACTGTTTTTT.

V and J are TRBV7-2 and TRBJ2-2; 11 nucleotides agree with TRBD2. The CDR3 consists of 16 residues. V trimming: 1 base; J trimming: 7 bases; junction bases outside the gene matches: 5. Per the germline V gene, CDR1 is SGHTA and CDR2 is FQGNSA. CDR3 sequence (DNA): TGTGCCAGCAGCTTAGTAGCGGGAGGGCTTGGCGGGGAGCTGTTTTTT. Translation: CASSLVAGGLGGELFF.

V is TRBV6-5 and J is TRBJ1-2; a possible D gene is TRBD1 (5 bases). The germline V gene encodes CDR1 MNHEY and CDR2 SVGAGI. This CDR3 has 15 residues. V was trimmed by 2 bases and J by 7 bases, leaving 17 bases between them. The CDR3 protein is CASSYGAPVVGGYTF. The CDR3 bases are TGTGCCAGCAGTTACGGGGCCCCAGTTGTTGGTGGCTACACCTTC.

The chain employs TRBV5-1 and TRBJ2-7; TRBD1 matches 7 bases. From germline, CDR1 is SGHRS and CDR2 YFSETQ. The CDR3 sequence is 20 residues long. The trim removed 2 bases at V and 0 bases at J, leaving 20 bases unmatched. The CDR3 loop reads CASSLQPGQSDPPLSYEQYF. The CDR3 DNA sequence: TGCGCCAGCAGCTTACAACCGGGACAGTCCGACCCCCCTCTCTCCTACGAGCAGTACTTC. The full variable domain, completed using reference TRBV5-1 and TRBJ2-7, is KAGVTQTPRYLIKTRGQQVTLSCSPISGHRSVSWYQQTPGQGLQFLFEYFSETQRNKGNFPGRFSGRQFSNSRSEMNVSTLELGDSALYLCASSLQPGQSDPPLSYEQYFGPGTRLTVT.

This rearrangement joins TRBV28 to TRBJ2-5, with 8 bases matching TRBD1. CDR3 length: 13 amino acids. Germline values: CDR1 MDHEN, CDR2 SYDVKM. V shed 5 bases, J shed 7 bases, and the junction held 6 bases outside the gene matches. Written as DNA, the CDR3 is TGTGCCAGCAGTCTGGACAGGGAAGGGACCCAGTACTTC. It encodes CASSLDREGTQYF.

CDR3 in amino acids: CASSLDGTGVDNEQFF. The CDR3 region has the DNA TGTGCCAGCAGCTTAGATGGGACAGGGGTTGACAATGAGCAGTTCTTC. J is TRBJ2-1 and V is TRBV7-9; 10 nucleotides line up with TRBD1. This CDR3 contains 16 residues. V gave up 1 base and J gave up 5 bases; unmatched junction bases: 5. Germline CDR1 is SEHNR and CDR2 is FQNEAQ (reference sequence).

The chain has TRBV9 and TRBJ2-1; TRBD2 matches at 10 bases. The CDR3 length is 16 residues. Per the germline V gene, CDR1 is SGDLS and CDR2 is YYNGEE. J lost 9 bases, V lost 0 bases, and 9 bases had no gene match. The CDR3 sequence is CASSVASGRAAGEQFF. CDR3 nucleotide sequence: TGTGCCAGCAGCGTAGCGAGCGGGAGGGCCGCCGGTGAGCAGTTCTTC.

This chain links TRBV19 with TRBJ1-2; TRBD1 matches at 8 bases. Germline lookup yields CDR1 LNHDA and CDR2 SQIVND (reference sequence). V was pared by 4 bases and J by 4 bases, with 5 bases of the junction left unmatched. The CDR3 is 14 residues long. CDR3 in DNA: TGTGCCAGTAGTAGCGGACAGGGCGGCTATGGCTACACCTTC. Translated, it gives CASSSGQGGYGYTF.

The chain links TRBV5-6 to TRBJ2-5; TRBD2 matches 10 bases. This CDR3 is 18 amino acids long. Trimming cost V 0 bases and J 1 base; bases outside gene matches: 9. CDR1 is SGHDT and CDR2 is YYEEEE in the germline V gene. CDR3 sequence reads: CASSLDFASGSFQETQYF. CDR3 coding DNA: TGTGCCAGCAGCTTGGATTTCGCTAGCGGGAGCTTCCAAGAGACCCAGTACTTC.

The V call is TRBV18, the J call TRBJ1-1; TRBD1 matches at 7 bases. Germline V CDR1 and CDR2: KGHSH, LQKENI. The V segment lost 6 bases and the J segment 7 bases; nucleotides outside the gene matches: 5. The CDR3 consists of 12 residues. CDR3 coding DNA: TGTGCCAGCTCCGAAAGACAGGGTGAAGCTTTCTTT. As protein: CASSERQGEAFF.

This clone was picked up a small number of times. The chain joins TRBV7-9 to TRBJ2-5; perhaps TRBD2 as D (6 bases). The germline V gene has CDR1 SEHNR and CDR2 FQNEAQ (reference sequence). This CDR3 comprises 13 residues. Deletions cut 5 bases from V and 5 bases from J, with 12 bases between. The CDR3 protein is CASSLTSTETQYF. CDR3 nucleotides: TGTGCCAGCAGCCTTACTAGCACGGAGACCCAGTACTTC.